This T cell receptor beta chain originates from a study of cytomegalovirus exposure and HLA in healthy donors. Overall study context: In a previous analysis, 117 million unique TCR beta sequences were found from 150 million to 200 million T cells.

Regarding this clone: No antigen is known for it.

Study outcomes and limitations: In an earlier analysis, in fewer than 700 donors, most V segments appeared productive either ~90% or ~30% of the time. In a later analysis, specific HLA alleles were associated with 16,000 or so TCR beta sequences at a 0.05 false discovery rate.

When sampled, the donors appeared nominally healthy, though they likely had unrecorded immune exposures. Primers for the PCR totalled 60 Vbeta and 13 Jbeta. Profiling relied on immunoSEQ multiplex PCR, and the TCRdb table lists in-frame clones only, not all of them. Altogether approximately 200,000 clones are present, 75% to 85% being singletons, with the ten largest covering 6.5%. Sequencing was done on a sample of PBMCs. This sequence originates from a woman aged 50 to 60 in good health and CMV-seropositive.

The CDR3: CASSRQQGTGANVLTF. The CDR3 nucleotides read TGTGCCAGTAGCCGCCAACAGGGTACCGGGGCCAACGTCCTGACTTTC. The rearrangement joins TRBV19 to TRBJ2-6; weak D call: TRBD1 (6 bases). Germline values: CDR1 LNHDA, CDR2 SQIVND (reference sequence). Trimming removed 6 bases from V and 4 bases from J, with 16 bases in between. CDR3 length: 16 amino acids.